This T cell receptor beta chain was identified in a study of blood T cell repertoires in COVID-19. The CDR3 is 13 amino acids. Germline CDR1 reads MNHNS; CDR2 reads SASEGT. J lost 7 bases, V lost 2 bases, and 2 bases had no gene match. This clone was seen more than once but under ten times. TCRdb's table, derived via immunoSEQ multiplex PCR, lists solely in-frame clones and lacks some. The sample includes around 430,000 clones, 88% of them seen just once. The clonotype originates from a woman between 45 and 60 years old with COVID-19, enrolled during active disease. The gene calls are TRBV6-1 and TRBJ1-5; 7 nucleotides match TRBD1. Input material: peripheral blood. The CDR3 DNA follows: TGTGCCAGCAGTGAAACAGGGGTCCAGCCCCAGCATTTT. This encodes CASSETGVQPQHF.